This T cell receptor beta chain emerged from a study of identical twins. This CDR3 comprises 12 residues. Germline V CDR1 and CDR2: SEHNR, FQNEAQ (reference sequence). Trimming cost V 5 bases and J 6 bases, with 11 bases left between them. There are a few counts of this clonotype. One entry per CDR3 protein, called by TCRdb with MiXCR from the 5' RACE reads. The data show some 190,000 distinct CDR3 sequences, with roughly 15% seen just once and over 35% held by the top ten. These sequences were also reported in another study, on T cells expressing NK-cell markers. That report adds: The dominant NKG2C+ clonotypes represented about 1.0-7.0% of CD8+ T cells in six donors.

This clonotype was obtained from a young woman in good health. The sample taken for sequencing was CD8+ T cells sorted from blood. J is TRBJ2-7 and V is TRBV7-9; no definite D call. Here the CDR3 reads CASSPRWPEQYF. The CDR3, as DNA: TGTGCCAGCAGCCCGCGATGGCCCGAGCAGTACTTC. Full variable domain (missing parts from reference TRBV7-9 and TRBJ2-7): DTGVSQNPRHKITKRGQNVTFRCDPISEHNRLYWYRQTLGQGPEFLTYFQNEAQLEKSRLLSDRFSAERPKGSFSTLEIQRTEQGDSAMYLCASSPRWPEQYFGPGTRLTVT.